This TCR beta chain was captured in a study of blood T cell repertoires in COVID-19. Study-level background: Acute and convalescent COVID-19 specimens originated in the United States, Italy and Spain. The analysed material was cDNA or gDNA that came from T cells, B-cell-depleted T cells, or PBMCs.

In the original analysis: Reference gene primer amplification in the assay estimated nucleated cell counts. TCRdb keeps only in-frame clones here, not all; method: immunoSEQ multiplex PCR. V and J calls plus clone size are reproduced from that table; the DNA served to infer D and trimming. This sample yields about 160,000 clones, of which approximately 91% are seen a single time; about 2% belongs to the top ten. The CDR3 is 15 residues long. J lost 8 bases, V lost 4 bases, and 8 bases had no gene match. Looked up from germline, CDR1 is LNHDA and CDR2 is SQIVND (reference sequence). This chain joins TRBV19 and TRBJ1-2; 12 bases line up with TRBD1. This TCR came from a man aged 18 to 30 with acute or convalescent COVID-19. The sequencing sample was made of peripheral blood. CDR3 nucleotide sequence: TGTGCCAGTAGTAGTCCGGGACAGGGGGCCCGGGGCTACACCTTC. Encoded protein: CASSSPGQGARGYTF.